This T cell receptor (beta chain) appears in the sequencing data of a study of shared clonotypes between healthy human individuals. General study points: About 5% of naive CD4 clonotypes were shared across a few donors. Researchers sampled only blood; tissue repertoires likely differ.

Repertoires were generated with immunoSEQ multiplex PCR, while TCRdb's copy carries only in-frame clones and drops some. Of a few million clones in the sample, roughly 90% were seen once. The donor population consisted of healthy HIV-negative adults with no recent acute infections or vaccinations. All of the donors resided in Nashville, Tennessee, and each was a Caucasian adult. The CDR3 consists of 16 residues. Germline V lookup: CDR1 MGHRA, CDR2 YSYEKL. V lost 2 bases, J lost 5 bases, and 10 bases stayed unmatched. Turning to this clone: Its antigen remains unidentified.

The sequence was obtained from a man between 18 and 29 years old in good health. Some clones in this sample may be carry-over from other donors' samples. The chain links TRBV4-1 to TRBJ1-2; 8 positions agree with TRBD1. Sequencing input: naive CD4+ T cells from PBMCs. Regarding subset: CD45RA+ positively selected. The CDR3 is CASSQPGTGKRYGYTF. DNA of the CDR3: TGCGCCAGCAGCCAACCCGGGACAGGAAAACGTTATGGCTACACCTTC.